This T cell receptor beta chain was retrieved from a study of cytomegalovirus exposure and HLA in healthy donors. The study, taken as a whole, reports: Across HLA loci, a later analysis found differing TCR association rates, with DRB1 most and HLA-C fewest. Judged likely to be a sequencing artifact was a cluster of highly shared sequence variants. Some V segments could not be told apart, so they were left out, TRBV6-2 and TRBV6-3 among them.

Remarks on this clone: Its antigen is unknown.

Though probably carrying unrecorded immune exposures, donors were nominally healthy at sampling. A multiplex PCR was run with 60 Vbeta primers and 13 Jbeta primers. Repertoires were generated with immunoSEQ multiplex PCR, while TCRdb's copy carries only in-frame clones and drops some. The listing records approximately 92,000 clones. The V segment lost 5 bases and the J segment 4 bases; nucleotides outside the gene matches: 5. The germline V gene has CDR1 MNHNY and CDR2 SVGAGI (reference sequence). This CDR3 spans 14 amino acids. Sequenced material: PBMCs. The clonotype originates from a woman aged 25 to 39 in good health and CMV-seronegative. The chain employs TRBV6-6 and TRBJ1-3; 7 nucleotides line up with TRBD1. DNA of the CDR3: TGTGCCAGCAGTGTTGGGACAGTCGGAAACACCATATATTTT. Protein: CASSVGTVGNTIYF.